Detailed here is one TCR beta chain. The antigen is unknown. This sample was included in a study of cytomegalovirus exposure and HLA in healthy donors. General study findings and limits: A list of approximately 150 TCR beta chains associated with cytomegalovirus was given.

Generated by immunoSEQ multiplex PCR, the TCRdb table keeps only in-frame clones and is missing some. The data contain tens of thousands of clones, 85% to 95% of them seen just once; the ten biggest clones take up approximately 5.5%. The CDR3 is made up of 13 amino acids. Trimming removed 0 bases at V and 5 bases at J, with 8 bases between. Specimen: PBMCs. The TCR comes from a young woman in good health and CMV-seronegative. V usage is TRBV23-1 and J usage is TRBJ2-7; D is undetermined. TRBV23-1 is annotated as an ORF whose role is uncertain. The CDR3 coding sequence is TGCGCCAGCAGTCAATCGGGCCCGGACGAGCAGTACTTC. Protein sequence: CASSQSGPDEQYF.